This entry concerns a single TCR beta chain. What this receptor recognizes is not known. Base qualities are missing; no much larger clone stands one base away. The sample originates from a study of CD8+ T cells in alopecia areata (dated by TCRdb to between 2018 and 2020). Describing the broader study: To study T cell clonal expansion in alopecia areata, the researchers applied high-throughput TCRbeta sequencing to both the C3H/HeJ mouse model and human patients. Human TCRbeta sequencing covered scalp tissue and sorted CD4+ and CD8+ peripheral blood T cells from patchy and totalis/universalis alopecia areata patients and healthy controls. immunoSEQ multiplex PCR using 35 Vbeta forward primers and 13 Jbeta reverse primers was used to amplify TCRbeta CDR3 regions. RNA came from the PAXgene miRNA kit for fixed scalp, the miRNeasy kit for PBMCs, and the RNeasy kit for mouse skin. Scalp clonality was compared across normal scalp (n=4), patchy alopecia areata scalp (n=8), and alopecia totalis/universalis scalp (n=8).

Receptors were amplified or captured by the immunoSEQ multiplex PCR assay. RNA was extracted from all samples and reverse transcribed into cDNA, which served as template for TCR sequencing. First-strand cDNA was synthesized using SuperScript III with a 2:1 mix of oligo-dT and random hexamers. Amplification bias was assessed with a synthetic immune receptor repertoire, and residual bias was removed computationally. The published analysis was carried out like this. Raw reads were preprocessed to remove errors, and CDR3 was defined by IMGT conventions from the conserved cysteine to phenylalanine. Clonality was calculated as 1 minus Shannon entropy normalized by log2 of the number of productive unique TCRs. CD4 or CD8 identity of scalp clones was inferred by cross-referencing scalp TCRbeta sequences with sorted blood CD4 and CD8 repertoires. This immuneACCESS table, as held by TCRdb, lists in-frame sequences with V and J called but not all clones. Of the missing ones, under half trace to an unresolved V gene in checked studies; the others have no known cause. Clonal size and the V and J genes are those of that table, whereas D and trimming came from the DNA. For this sample there are under 150,000 clones; around 50% appear just once. The ten largest clones add up to over 9.5% of the sample.

What the study reported, not specific to this receptor: Compared with normal scalp, lesional scalp, particularly in alopecia totalis/universalis, had higher clonality and more expanded CD8+ clones, which suggests antigenic drive. Unlike mouse skin, which is dominated by gammadelta T cells, normal human skin has resident alphabeta T cells that are also sequenced, and this complicates analysis of the scalp TCR repertoire. Shared TCR sequences between patients were less evident than in mice, which may be partly attributable to HLA diversity in the patient population.

CDR1 and CDR2 were assigned from the germline V gene as MDHEN and SYDVKM. The CDR3 measures 17 amino acids from cysteine to phenylalanine. Only CDR3 DNA is held: 51 bases, read in frame from base 1. The germline ends are 17 bases apart after V is trimmed by 4 bases and J by 4 bases. Lesional scalp punch biopsies and peripheral blood were obtained from alopecia areata patients. After PBMCs were isolated by density centrifugation and stained for CD3, CD4 and CD8, a FACSAria was used to sort CD4+ and CD8+ T cells. As part of a multicenter biomarker study, untreated alopecia areata patients were recruited. In four to six patients from the biomarker study, the blood CD8+ T cells went through an additional sort into NKG2D-low and NKG2D-high fractions.

The TCR originated in a human donor with alopecia areata. In this chain, TRBV28 is recombined with TRBJ1-6; the D segment cannot be called with confidence. The sample taken for sequencing was NKG2D-low CD8+ T cells sorted from blood. The cell subset or site label on this specimen signifies: sorted CD8+ NKG2D-low blood T cells. The CDR3 reads CASSSEGGTEYNSPLHF. DNA sequence: TGTGCCAGCAGTTCAGAGGGTGGTACGGAATATAATTCACCCCTCCACTTT. The entire variable domain, with the stretches around the CDR3 drawn from the reference TRBV28 and TRBJ1-6 proteins, is DVKVTQSSRYLVKRTGEKVFLECVQDMDHENMFWYRQDPGLGLRLIYFSYDVKMKEKGDIPEGYSVSREKKERFSLILESASTNQTSMYLCASSSEGGTEYNSPLHFGNGTRLTVT.